This T cell receptor (beta chain) was profiled in a study of breast tumors, draining lymph nodes, adjacent tissues. Germline values: CDR1 SGHRS, CDR2 YFSETQ. The CDR3 covers 13 residues. The ends were cut back, 6 bases at V and 2 bases at J, with 11 bases in the middle. From the multiplex PCR reads, TCRdb called clonotypes with MiXCR, one entry per CDR3 protein. Altogether tens of thousands of distinct CDR3 sequences are present, approximately 64% being singletons, with the ten largest covering 19%. The sequence was obtained from a female donor with breast cancer. Some clones in this sample may be carry-over from other donors' samples. What was sequenced was tumor-adjacent breast tissue. The chain is built from TRBV5-1 and TRBJ1-2; D perhaps matches TRBD1 (5 bases). This CDR3 is CASTPGLNYGYTF. In DNA, the CDR3 is TGCGCCAGCACCCCGGGACTAAACTATGGCTACACCTTC.